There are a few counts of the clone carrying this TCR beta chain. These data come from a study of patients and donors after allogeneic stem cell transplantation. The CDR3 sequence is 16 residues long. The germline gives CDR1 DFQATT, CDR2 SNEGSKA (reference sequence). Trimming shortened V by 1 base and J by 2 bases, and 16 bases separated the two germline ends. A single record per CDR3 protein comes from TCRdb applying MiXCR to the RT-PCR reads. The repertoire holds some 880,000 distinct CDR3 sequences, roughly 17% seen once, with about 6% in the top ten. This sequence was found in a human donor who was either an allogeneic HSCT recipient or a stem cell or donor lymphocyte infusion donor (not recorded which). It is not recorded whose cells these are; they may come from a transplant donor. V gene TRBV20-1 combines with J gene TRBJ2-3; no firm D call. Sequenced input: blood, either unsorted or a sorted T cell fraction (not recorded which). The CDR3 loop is CSARGRIKTYTDTQYF. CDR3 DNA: TGCAGTGCTAGAGGACGGATAAAAACTTACACAGATACGCAGTATTTT.